These 30 T cell receptor beta chains share one sample of origin, sequenced in a study of T cell changes during pregnancy in multiple sclerosis. The data were produced by immunoSEQ multiplex PCR, yet TCRdb's version contains in-frame clones alone and is incomplete. The table includes about 66,000 clones, roughly 90% detected once. The specimen comprised CD8+ T cells from peripheral blood mononuclear cells, sampled before pregnancy. These receptors originate from a female donor with multiple sclerosis, enrolled in a pregnancy study.

V is TRBV6-5 and J is TRBJ2-1; weak D call: TRBD2 (6 bases). V lost 2 bases, J lost 10 bases, and 9 bases lay in between. The CDR3 sequence is 12 residues long. Per germline, CDR1 MNHEY and CDR2 SVGAGI. Here the CDR3 reads CASSYAAGEQFF. The CDR3 nucleotides are TGTGCCAGCAGTTACGCGGCGGGGGAGCAGTTCTTC.

This sequence joins TRBV19 and TRBJ2-7, with TRBD2 identical over 7 bases. The germline gives CDR1 LNHDA, CDR2 SQIVND (reference sequence). V shed 6 bases and J 0 bases; nucleotides not matched to a gene: 8. The CDR3 runs 15 residues. Here the CDR3 reads CASSPLADSSYEQYF. The CDR3 DNA sequence: TGTGCCAGTAGCCCCCTAGCGGATAGCTCCTACGAGCAGTACTTC.

The chain joins TRBV5-1 to TRBJ2-1; TRBD2 matches at 9 bases. CDR3 size: 16 residues. CDR1 and CDR2 from the germline V gene are SGHRS and YFSETQ. Trimming removed 4 bases from V and 3 bases from J; junction bases left unmatched: 8. DNA for the CDR3: TGCGCCAGCAGCCAAGATCTAGCGGGGAACTACAATGAGCAGTTCTTC. It translates to CASSQDLAGNYNEQFF.

This sequence joins TRBV6-1 and TRBJ1-4; 7 bases are shared with TRBD1. Germline V gene lookup returns CDR1 MNHNS and CDR2 SASEGT. CDR3 length equals 16 residues. V gave up 2 bases and J gave up 3 bases; unmatched junction bases: 6. The CDR3 DNA follows: TGTGCCAGCAGTGAAATAACGGGACAGCCTAATGAAAAACTGTTTTTT. It translates to CASSEITGQPNEKLFF.

The chain employs TRBV5-1 and TRBJ2-2, with 10 bases aligning to TRBD1. The germline V gene has CDR1 SGHRS and CDR2 YFSETQ. Trimming at V came to 3 bases and at J to 5 bases, leaving 4 bases not matched to a gene. This CDR3 has 15 amino acids. CDR3 DNA: TGCGCCAGCAGCTACGGGACAGGGGTTACCGGGGAGCTGTTTTTT. Its translation: CASSYGTGVTGELFF.

This sequence joins TRBV6-5 and TRBJ2-3; TRBD1 matches at 10 bases. The germline CDR1 and CDR2 sequences are MNHEY and SVGAGI. This CDR3 contains 15 residues. The V gene end was trimmed by 3 bases and the J gene end by 6 bases; junction bases not matched to a gene: 6. CDR3 region: CASSYGTGVSDTQYF. The DNA of the CDR3 is TGTGCCAGCAGTTATGGGACAGGGGTCTCTGATACGCAGTATTTT.

CDR3 sequence reads: CASSPNMDEQYF. The CDR3, as DNA: TGTGCCAGCAGCCCAAACATGGACGAGCAGTACTTC. This rearrangement joins TRBV27 to TRBJ2-7; no reliable D call. Germline V CDR1 and CDR2: MNHEY, SMNVEV (reference sequence). Trimming removed 6 bases at V and 5 bases at J, with 11 bases between. The CDR3 totals 12 residues.

CDR3 region: CASSIQGQVEKLFF. The CDR3 DNA reads as TGCGCCAGCAGCATACAGGGTCAGGTCGAAAAACTGTTTTTT. This chain links TRBV5-1 with TRBJ1-4; a possible D gene is TRBD1 (6 bases). In germline, CDR1 is SGHRS, CDR2 YFSETQ. Between the trimmed V and J ends, which lost 4 bases and 8 bases, there was a span of 15 bases. This CDR3 contains 14 residues.

This clone was detected only once. The rearrangement uses TRBV7-6 and TRBJ2-3; 10 nucleotides line up with TRBD2. The CDR3 is made up of 15 amino acids. The V segment lost 2 bases and the J segment 6 bases; nucleotides outside the gene matches: 5. The germline V gene has CDR1 SGHVS and CDR2 FNYEAQ. The CDR3 reads CASSLTSGVSDTQYF. DNA for the CDR3: TGTGCCAGCAGCTTAACTAGCGGGGTTTCCGATACGCAGTATTTT.

The J gene is TRBJ1-1, the V gene TRBV15; 9 bases align to TRBD1. V lost 5 bases to trimming and J lost 5 bases; unmatched junction nucleotides: 3. Germline V gives CDR1 LNHNV, CDR2 YYDKDF (reference sequence). CDR3 length: 13 amino acids. The CDR3 DNA sequence: TGTGCCACCAGCCCGGACAGGGGAACTGAAGCTTTCTTT. It specifies CATSPDRGTEAFF.

This chain uses TRBV2 with TRBJ2-7, with 7 positions matching TRBD1. In germline, CDR1 is SNHLY, CDR2 FYNNEI. Unmatched junction bases numbered 5, after V lost 0 bases and J lost 3 bases. The CDR3 covers 15 residues. CDR3 nucleotide sequence: TGTGCCAGCAGTGAAGCCAGAGGGGGCAGCTACGAGCAGTACTTC. Translating it yields CASSEARGGSYEQYF.

In nucleotides, the CDR3 is TGTGCCAGCTCACCCCGCGTGGACAGCCTCTCTGGGGCCAACGTCCTGACTTTC. This translates into CASSPRVDSLSGANVLTF. This sequence joins TRBV18 and TRBJ2-6; tentative D call: TRBD1 (6 bases). CDR1 and CDR2 (germline): KGHSH, LQKENI. Trimming shortened V by 3 bases and J by 0 bases, and 15 bases separated the two germline ends. The CDR3 is 18 residues long.

The chain joins TRBV9 to TRBJ2-2, with 9 bases fitting TRBD2. Germline V CDR1 and CDR2: SGDLS, YYNGEE. This CDR3 has 17 amino acids. V was clipped by 0 bases and J by 1 base; unmatched bases: 4. CDR3 sequence: CASSVARAGGNTGELFF. The CDR3 nucleotides read TGTGCCAGCAGCGTAGCTCGAGCGGGGGGGAACACCGGGGAGCTGTTTTTT.

This rearrangement joins TRBV7-2 to TRBJ1-1, with a tentative D call TRBD1 (6 bases). The V end was cut by 5 bases, the J end by 4 bases, with 14 bases between. There are 14 residues in the CDR3. Germline assignment: CDR1 SGHTA and CDR2 FQGNSA. The DNA for the CDR3 is TGTGCCAGCAGCCGACATCCAGGGGTCACTGAAGCTTTCTTT. It encodes CASSRHPGVTEAFF. The whole variable domain, filled in from reference TRBV7-2 and TRBJ1-1, reads GAGVSQSPSNKVTEKGKDVELRCDPISGHTALYWYRQSLGQGLEFLIYFQGNSAPDKSGLPSDRFSAERTGGSVSTLTIQRTQQEDSAVYLCASSRHPGVTEAFFGQGTRLTVV.

This chain connects TRBV6-1 to TRBJ1-6; 11 positions match TRBD1. Per germline, CDR1 MNHNS and CDR2 SASEGT. CDR3 size: 15 residues. V lost 3 bases to trimming and J lost 8 bases; unmatched junction nucleotides: 3. CDR3 loop: CASSDEDRGHSPLHF. CDR3 sequence (DNA): TGTGCCAGCAGTGACGAGGACAGGGGGCATTCACCCCTCCACTTT.

This chain links TRBV27 with TRBJ2-7; D gene unclear. Germline CDR1 reads MNHEY; CDR2 reads SMNVEV (reference sequence). Deletions cut 0 bases from V and 3 bases from J, with 9 bases between. CDR3 length: 14 amino acids. CDR3 in DNA: TGTGCCAGCAGTTTATCAGCGAAGTTCTACGAGCAGTACTTC. Its translation: CASSLSAKFYEQYF.

The chain couples TRBV13 to TRBJ2-6, with TRBD1 identical over 10 bases. Germline CDR1 is PRHDT and CDR2 is FYEKMQ (reference sequence). The junction had 8 bases not matched to a gene; V was cut back by 5 bases and J by 1 base. The CDR3 is made up of 18 amino acids. The CDR3 DNA reads as TGTGCCAGCAGCCCTATGGGACAGGGGAAATCTGGGGCCAACGTCCTGACTTTC. Translating gives CASSPMGQGKSGANVLTF.

The V gene is TRBV2, the J gene TRBJ1-5; D not certain. Between the trimmed V and J ends, which lost 2 bases and 4 bases, there was a span of 6 bases. The CDR3 is made up of 13 amino acids. The germline V gene encodes CDR1 SNHLY and CDR2 FYNNEI. CDR3 coding DNA: TGTGCCAGCAGTGAATTCGGTAATCAGCCCCAGCATTTT. It translates to CASSEFGNQPQHF.

This chain joins TRBV11-1 and TRBJ1-3; 10 nucleotides match TRBD1. The germline gives CDR1 SGHAT, CDR2 FQDESV (reference sequence). There are 17 residues in the CDR3. The junction had 6 bases not matched to a gene; V was cut back by 3 bases and J by 1 base. This CDR3 reads CASSFAGTGESGNTIYF. The DNA of the CDR3 is TGTGCCAGCAGCTTCGCTGGGACAGGGGAGTCTGGAAACACCATATATTTT.

The V call is TRBV7-3, the J call TRBJ1-1, with D perhaps matching TRBD1 (6 bases). Deletions cut 5 bases from V and 6 bases from J, with 13 bases between. The CDR3 sequence is 13 residues long. The V gene's germline CDR1 is SGHTA and CDR2 FQGTGA. DNA for the CDR3: TGTGCCAGCAGCCGTACAGGGTCCGCTGAAGCTTTCTTT. Translating it yields CASSRTGSAEAFF.

The chain employs TRBV5-6 and TRBJ1-5; a weak D match, TRBD1 (5 bases). Germline V gene lookup returns CDR1 SGHDT and CDR2 YYEEEE. V dropped 4 bases and J dropped 6 bases, with 8 bases sitting between them. CDR3 length: 12 residues. The CDR3 reads CASSEGAQPQHF. CDR3 bases: TGTGCCAGCAGCGAAGGGGCTCAGCCCCAGCATTTT.

For the CDR3, the DNA is TGCGCCAGCAGCCAGCGGGGTAGCTATGGCTACACCTTC. This codes for CASSQRGSYGYTF. V and J are TRBV4-1 and TRBJ1-2, with no clear D. The V end was cut by 3 bases, the J end by 4 bases, with 9 bases between. This CDR3 spans 13 amino acids. In germline, CDR1 is MGHRA, CDR2 YSYEKL.

This clone was recorded once. This chain connects TRBV9 to TRBJ1-2; TRBD1 agrees at 7 bases. Germline V gene data show CDR1 as SGDLS and CDR2 as YYNGEE. Trimming removed 0 bases from V and 3 bases from J; junction bases left unmatched: 8. The length of the CDR3 is 16 residues. CDR3 DNA: TGTGCCAGCAGCGTAGAGAAGACGGGGACAGACTATGGCTACACCTTC. The encoded protein is CASSVEKTGTDYGYTF.

This clone was observed a few times. The gene calls are TRBV4-1 and TRBJ1-1; D uncertain. The CDR3 extends over 16 amino acids. Germline CDR1 is MGHRA and CDR2 is YSYEKL. V lost 0 bases and J lost 0, with 11 bases in between. CDR3 residues: CASSQEEGGMNTEAFF. CDR3 nucleotide sequence: TGCGCCAGCAGCCAAGAAGAGGGAGGGATGAACACTGAAGCTTTCTTT.

On this clone itself: Relative to the germline gene, one junction end is altered; a read error may explain this. The V and J genes are TRBV7-9 and TRBJ1-2; D possibly corresponds to TRBD1 (5 bases). This CDR3 is 13 amino acids long. Per the germline V gene, CDR1 is SEHNR and CDR2 is FQNEAQ (reference sequence). Here the CDR3 reads CASSSDKGWGYIF. The CDR3 DNA follows: TGTGCCAGCAGCTCAGACAAAGGCTGGGGCTACATCTTC.

This chain connects TRBV19 to TRBJ1-2; TRBD1 is a possible D gene (5 bases). The germline CDR1 and CDR2 sequences are LNHDA and SQIVND (reference sequence). The CDR3 is 14 residues long. Trimming cost V 4 bases and J 5 bases, with 14 bases left between them. The CDR3 region is CASSTEQDYYGYTF. The CDR3, as DNA: TGTGCCAGTAGTACGGAACAGGATTATTATGGCTACACCTTC.

CDR3 bases: TGTGCCAGCGGCACAGGTTCCGACGAAAAACTGTTTTTT. This gives the protein CASGTGSDEKLFF. V is TRBV9 and J is TRBJ1-4; D perhaps matches TRBD1 (5 bases). Trimming stripped 7 bases from V and 8 bases from J, with 15 bases between. This CDR3 contains 13 residues. CDR1 and CDR2 from the germline V gene are SGDLS and YYNGEE.

The V call is TRBV6-5, the J call TRBJ1-5; 7 positions agree with TRBD1. The germline CDR1 and CDR2 sequences are MNHEY and SVGAGI. The CDR3 totals 13 residues. Trimming removed 10 bases from V and 0 bases from J; junction bases left unmatched: 3. The CDR3 loop is CATRGSSNQPQHF. The CDR3 coding sequence is TGTGCCACCAGGGGGAGTAGCAATCAGCCCCAGCATTTT.

The chain couples TRBV4-1 to TRBJ1-1; TRBD1 might be the D (5 bases). V lost 0 bases and J lost 0, with 8 bases in between. The V gene's germline CDR1 is MGHRA and CDR2 YSYEKL. This CDR3 is 15 amino acids long. The CDR3 nucleotides are TGCGCCAGCAGCCAAGAATCAGGGTTGAACACTGAAGCTTTCTTT. Its protein is CASSQESGLNTEAFF.

This chain joins TRBV4-1 and TRBJ1-5; TRBD1 might be the D (5 bases). Germline CDR1 and CDR2: MGHRA and YSYEKL. V was clipped by 0 bases and J by 5 bases, with 11 bases between them. This CDR3 has 15 residues. CDR3 amino acids: CASSQDSGHYQPQHF. CDR3 bases: TGCGCCAGCAGCCAAGATTCAGGGCATTATCAGCCCCAGCATTTT.